Each of the 5 T cell receptor beta chains below was sequenced from the same sample in a study of cytomegalovirus exposure and HLA in healthy donors. Primers for the PCR totalled 60 Vbeta and 13 Jbeta. Data came from immunoSEQ multiplex PCR; TCRdb stores just in-frame clones and leaves some out. This sample's clone table lists approximately 72,000 clones. Sequenced sample: PBMCs. The receptors shown here come from a man aged 35 to 55 in good health and CMV-seronegative.

V is TRBV30 and J is TRBJ2-1, with a weak D call TRBD1 (7 bases). The CDR3 loop spans 15 amino acids. CDR1 is GTSNPN and CDR2 is SVGIG in the germline V gene (reference sequence). The V end was cut by 0 bases, the J end by 10 bases, with 19 bases between. Here the CDR3 DNA reads TGTGCCTGGAGTGTAGGAGGGGGCAATGGAATAGAGCAGTTCTTC. Translated, it gives CAWSVGGGNGIEQFF.

With respect to this clone: Other DNA sequences in the sample encode the same CDR3. V gene TRBV7-8 combines with J gene TRBJ2-1; 9 nucleotides agree with TRBD1. CDR1 is SGHVS, CDR2 FQNEAQ, per germline. V gave up 1 base and J gave up 7 bases; unmatched junction bases: 5. This CDR3 comprises 15 residues. The CDR3 is CASSLDRGRPNEQFF. The CDR3 bases are TGTGCCAGCAGCTTAGACAGGGGGCGGCCAAATGAGCAGTTCTTC.

V gene TRBV5-4 combines with J gene TRBJ1-2; weak D call: TRBD1 (5 bases). There are 16 residues in the CDR3. Germline V gene data show CDR1 as SGHNT and CDR2 as YYREEE (reference sequence). V was cut by 4 bases and J by 4 bases, with 20 bases left in between. The CDR3 DNA follows: TGTGCCAGCAGCCGGTGGAGGGGAGGGGTTACCTATGGCTACACCTTC. This codes for CASSRWRGGVTYGYTF.

The rearrangement joins TRBV7-2 to TRBJ1-4; 11 bases align to TRBD1. Germline CDR1 reads SGHTA; CDR2 reads FQGNSA. V gave up 5 bases and J gave up 8 bases; unmatched junction bases: 7. The CDR3 is made up of 15 amino acids. CDR3 region: CASSPWTGGWEKLFF. DNA of the CDR3: TGTGCCAGCAGCCCGTGGACAGGGGGCTGGGAAAAACTGTTTTTT.

The V and J genes are TRBV4-3 and TRBJ2-5; 8 bases are shared with TRBD2. V gave up 1 base and J gave up 0 bases; unmatched junction bases: 1. Per germline, CDR1 LGHNA and CDR2 YSLEER. There are 15 residues in the CDR3. CDR3 in amino acids: CASSQGRGDQETQYF. CDR3 nucleotide sequence: TGCGCCAGCAGCCAAGGGCGGGGGGACCAAGAGACCCAGTACTTC.